This is a list of T cell receptor beta chains from one sample in a study of shared clonotypes between healthy human individuals. Sequencing was performed with immunoSEQ multiplex PCR; in TCRdb, only in-frame clones are kept and a portion is missing. The sample lists about 2.3 million clones, under 95% occurring once. Sequencing was carried out using naive CD4+ T cells from PBMCs. The receptors come from a man aged 18 to 29 in good health. Some clones in this sample may be carry-over from other donors' samples. Each CDR3 is given with its conserved first and last residue. A D gene is named only where the DNA matches it firmly. Clone size is given for some rows only: seen once, a few or many times, or a class if the clone is expanded.

V: TRBV5-4; J: TRBJ2-5; D: .; size: .; DNA: TGTGCCAGCAGCAGAGCCGGGACGGAAGAGACCCAGTACTTC; CDR3: CASSRAGTEETQYF
V: TRBV14; J: TRBJ2-3; D: TRBD2; size: .; DNA: TGTGCCAGCAGCCTCCAGGCGGGAGCTAGCACAGATACGCAGTATTTT; CDR3: CASSLQAGASTDTQYF
V: TRBV25-1; J: TRBJ1-1; D: .; size: once; DNA: TGTGCCAGCAGTGAAGTGGGCAGCTTAGCTTTCTTT; CDR3: CASSEVGSLAFF
V: TRBV21-1; J: TRBJ2-2; D: .; size: .; DNA: TGTGCCAGCAGCAGGGGTCGGGGACTAGCGATTGACACCGGGGAGCTGTTTTTT; CDR3: CASSRGRGLAIDTGELFF
V: TRBV7-2; J: TRBJ1-2; D: .; size: .; DNA: TGTGCCAGCAGTCAGGGGCTAGGCTATGGCTACACCTTC; CDR3: CASSQGLGYGYTF
V: TRBV6-6; J: TRBJ1-1; D: .; size: .; DNA: TGTGCCAGCAGTTATGAACATCTGAACACTGAAGCTTTCTTT; CDR3: CASSYEHLNTEAFF
V: TRBV9; J: TRBJ1-2; D: .; size: .; DNA: TGTGCCAGCAGCGTAGCGCGGGGTGACTATGGCTACACCTTC; CDR3: CASSVARGDYGYTF
V: TRBV6-5; J: TRBJ1-2; D: TRBD1; size: .; DNA: TGTGCCAGCAGTCGGTCCGGGACAGGCTTTTTCACCTTC; CDR3: CASSRSGTGFFTF
V: TRBV10-3; J: TRBJ2-7; D: TRBD1; size: .; DNA: TGTGCCATCAGTAGACAGGGGGCAGACGAGCAGTACTTC; CDR3: CAISRQGADEQYF
V: TRBV5-4; J: TRBJ2-2; D: .; size: once; DNA: TGTGCCAGCAGCTCCTTCAGGGAGAACACCGGGGAGCTGTTTTTT; CDR3: CASSSFRENTGELFF
V: TRBV7-9; J: TRBJ2-7; D: .; size: few; DNA: TGTGCCAGCAGCCCCCTCTACGAGCAGTACTTC; CDR3: CASSPLYEQYF
V: TRBV28; J: TRBJ2-7; D: .; size: .; DNA: TGTGCCAGCAGTAACCGGGACACCGTCTACGAGCAGTACTTC; CDR3: CASSNRDTVYEQYF
V: TRBV27; J: TRBJ2-1; D: TRBD1; size: .; DNA: TGTGCCAGCAGTCCCTGGACAGGGGGTAGGGACAATGAGCAGTTCTTC; CDR3: CASSPWTGGRDNEQFF
V: TRBV28; J: TRBJ1-5; D: .; size: .; DNA: TGTGCCAGCAGTGAAACCTTAGGGACCCCCCGGCGGCCCCAGCATTTT; CDR3: CASSETLGTPRRPQHF
V: TRBV5-1; J: TRBJ2-2; D: .; size: .; DNA: TGCGCCAGCAGCCAGGCCATAAGGGGCACCGGGGAGCTGTTTTTT; CDR3: CASSQAIRGTGELFF
V: TRBV7-2; J: TRBJ2-1; D: TRBD2; size: once; DNA: TGTGCCAGCAGCTTCGGACTAGCGGGTAACAATGAGCAGTTCTTC; CDR3: CASSFGLAGNNEQFF
V: TRBV19; J: TRBJ1-1; D: .; size: .; DNA: TGTGCCAGTAGGACTCGGCCTGGGAAGAACACTGAAGCTTTCTTT; CDR3: CASRTRPGKNTEAFF
V: TRBV2; J: TRBJ2-1; D: TRBD2; size: .; DNA: TGTGCCAGCAGTCTGGGGAGGGCCGACAATGAGCAGTTCTTC; CDR3: CASSLGRADNEQFF
V: TRBV30; J: TRBJ2-3; D: TRBD2; size: once; DNA: TGTGCCTGGAGTGTACTTTGGACTAGCGGGATGGCAGATACGCAGTATTTT; CDR3: CAWSVLWTSGMADTQYF
V: TRBV12-5; J: TRBJ2-3; D: TRBD2; size: .; DNA: TGTGCTGGGGGGGGACTAGCGGGATCGAATACGCAGTATTTT; CDR3: CAGGGLAGSNTQYF
V: TRBV6-1; J: TRBJ1-5; D: .; size: few; DNA: TGTGCCGGGAGGGACTCTATAAATCAGCCCCAGCATTTT; CDR3: CAGRDSINQPQHF
V: TRBV2; J: TRBJ2-5; D: .; size: few; DNA: TGTGCCAGCAGTGAGGTCCCGATTGGGACCCAGTACTTC; CDR3: CASSEVPIGTQYF
V: TRBV2; J: TRBJ2-1; D: .; size: .; DNA: TGTGCCAGCATCCGGACCCATGCGTCCTTTAATGAGCAGTTCTTC; CDR3: CASIRTHASFNEQFF
V: TRBV5-1; J: TRBJ1-2; D: .; size: .; DNA: TGCGCCAGCAGCTTGGGGACAGCTAACTATGGCTACACCTTC; CDR3: CASSLGTANYGYTF
V: TRBV19; J: TRBJ1-1; D: .; size: .; DNA: TGTGCCAGTAGTATAATTCTTGGGGGGGTGTCTGAAGCTTTCTTT; CDR3: CASSIILGGVSEAFF
V: TRBV9; J: TRBJ2-5; D: TRBD2; size: .; DNA: TGTGCCAGCAGCGTCCAGGGAGGGGAGACCCAGTACTTC; CDR3: CASSVQGGETQYF
V: TRBV10-2; J: TRBJ2-7; D: TRBD2; size: .; DNA: TGCGCCAGCAGACCGAGCGGGAGAGTTTCCGAGCAGTACTTC; CDR3: CASRPSGRVSEQYF